This section outlines one T cell receptor beta chain sequence together with its context. This clone's antigen is unknown. No much larger clone exists at a distance of one base, and base qualities are not known. The record originates from a study of OX40 agonist ivuxolimab in advanced cancers. With respect to the entire study: Ivuxolimab was a fully human IgG2 agonistic monoclonal antibody targeting the costimulatory receptor OX40 (CD134). Of the approximately 53 patients in dose escalation, 19 had hepatocellular carcinoma, around 15 had melanoma, 9 had renal cell carcinoma and 9 had head and neck cancer. Peripheral TCRbeta sequencing was intended to test whether TCR sequence diversity was altered and clonal T-cell expansion was caused by ivuxolimab. Partial responses were achieved by three dose-escalation patients, of whom one had hepatocellular carcinoma and two had cutaneous melanoma. In the dose-escalation cohort, 82.7% of patients were male, and the mean age was approximately 60 years, with a range of roughly 23 to 85. Intravenous ivuxolimab was administered to patients every 2 weeks at six dose levels: 0.01, 0.1, 0.3, 1.5, 3 and 10 mg/kg. Patients were allowed to have had prior anti-PD-1, anti-PD-L1 or anti-CTLA-4 therapy, and 40% to 45% of the dose-escalation patients had previously received checkpoint inhibitors. The paper describes the monotherapy dose-escalation part (N ≈ 49 patients) of the phase I trial of ivuxolimab.

Overall results and qualifications from the work: Low levels of normalized T-cell clonal expansion were also shown by some nonresponding patients. In the 0.1-3.0 mg/kg groups, partial responders were among the patients with the lowest normalized peripheral clonal expansion, particularly in CD8+ T cells. At doses of 0.1 to 3.0 mg/kg, clonal expansion of both CD4+ and CD8+ T cells in blood was seen between baseline and week 6. The antigen specificity of the clonally expanded peripheral T cells was not determined. After ivuxolimab, expanded clones were on average more numerous among CD8+ T cells than among CD4+ T cells.

From cysteine to phenylalanine, the CDR3 is 12 amino acids long. Of the read, only the CDR3 DNA is kept; its 36 bases are in frame from base 1. Sequences SGHNT (CDR1) and YENEEA (CDR2) are obtained from the germline V gene. Trimming takes 0 bases from V and 13 bases from J, and the germline ends sit 10 bases apart. Patients with autoimmune disease history or receiving systemic immunosuppression were excluded from the trial. Peripheral blood for TCR sequencing was collected from all dose cohorts at baseline, on cycle 4 day 1, and on cycle 7 day 1. The samples were drawn from a first-in-human, open-label, multicenter phase I dose-escalation trial of ivuxolimab. Adults with locally advanced or metastatic melanoma, renal cell carcinoma, hepatocellular carcinoma or head and neck squamous cell carcinoma were enrolled in the trial. CD4+ and CD8+ T cells were sorted separately from peripheral blood before TCR sequencing.

Genomic DNA was extracted from sorted cells for sequencing of the TCRbeta CDR3 region. The immunoSEQ Assay was used for sequencing of TCRbeta CDR3 regions. In its TCRdb copy, this immuneACCESS table keeps in-frame sequences only and misses some clones. Where compared with another copy, unresolved V genes explain less than half of these, and the others have no known cause. The sample profile shows about 83,000 clones; 75% to 95% of them were found once. The top ten clones comprise 8.4% of the sample. The origin of this receptor is an adult with an advanced solid tumor such as melanoma, head and neck, liver or kidney cancer. The sequence joins TRBV11-3 to TRBJ2-1; the D gene is possibly TRBD2, with 5 bases matching. This specimen was CD4+ or CD8+ T cells sorted from blood, taken in a trial of the OX40 agonist ivuxolimab. The sequenced DNA: TGTGCCAGCAGCTTAGATCGGCTAGCTCAGTTCTTC. Its translation reads: CASSLDRLAQFF.